This T cell receptor (beta chain) was identified during a study of T cell responses to AZD1222 COVID-19 vaccine. Recipients boosted at about 4 weeks or about 12 weeks are pooled. Assay used: immunoSEQ multiplex PCR; TCRdb lists only in-frame clones, some missing. The data hold over 90,000 clones, with approximately 90% observed a single time. Trimming left V 1 base short and J 0 bases short, with 4 bases between. Germline CDR1 SGHRS, CDR2 YFSETQ. The length of the CDR3 is 14 residues. Notes on this clone: Its antigen is as yet unknown.

General study results and limits: The sample set comprised mostly white British donors with more females, and clonal diversity was possibly underestimated.

The material was peripheral blood, obtained 28 days after the second AZD1222 dose. The chain has TRBV5-1 and TRBJ1-4; D not resolved. This receptor was taken from an adult who received the AZD1222 COVID-19 vaccine. Here the CDR3 reads CASSLTPTNEKLFF. CDR3 coding DNA: TGCGCCAGCAGCTTGACCCCAACTAATGAAAAACTGTTTTTT.